This T cell receptor (beta chain) was sequenced in a study of cytomegalovirus exposure and HLA in healthy donors. General observations from the study: A later analysis found common viral pathogens apparently linked to several of the most significant clusters.

This clone appeared a few times. The antigen is unknown. The PCR used 60 Vbeta and 13 Jbeta primers. The repertoire was sequenced with immunoSEQ multiplex PCR; TCRdb's copy has only in-frame clones and lacks some. The sample lists 120,000 or so clones; about 74% were seen once. Material for sequencing was PBMCs. This receptor was taken from a man aged 25-40 years in good health and CMV-seronegative.

The CDR3 DNA is TGTGCCAGTAGTATATTATCGCTGGGCCATGGCTACACCTTC. Translation: CASSILSLGHGYTF. V gene TRBV19 combines with J gene TRBJ1-2; D uncertain. The CDR3 has 14 residues. Between the trimmed V and J ends, which lost 2 bases and 6 bases, there was a span of 13 bases. CDR1 is LNHDA and CDR2 is SQIVND in the germline V gene (reference sequence).